Below are 19 T cell receptor beta chains sequenced from a single sample in a study of blood T cell repertoires in COVID-19 (dated by TCRdb to the early 2020s). Libraries came from the immunoSEQ multiplex PCR assay. TCRdb obtained this table from immuneACCESS and retained in-frame rearrangements with V and J assigned. These tables miss some clones; where compared with another copy, unresolved V genes account for less than half of the shortfall, and the remainder is unexplained. The sample yields tens of thousands of clones; 70% to 90% were counted once. 25% to 40% of the sample is in the top ten clones. Sequencing was carried out using peripheral blood. These receptor sequences come from a woman aged 80 or older with COVID-19, enrolled during active disease.

V usage is TRBV2 and J usage is TRBJ2-2; TRBD1 aligns across 11 bases. V gave up 3 bases and J gave up 7 bases; unmatched junction bases: 4. The CDR3 totals 15 residues. CDR1 and CDR2 from the germline V gene are SNHLY and FYNNEI. CDR3 loop: CASSEGQGEVGELFF. The CDR3 nucleotides are TGTGCCAGCAGTGAGGGACAGGGGGAGGTCGGGGAGCTGTTTTTT.

The rearrangement uses TRBV3-1 (or the pseudogene TRBV3-2) and TRBJ2-7, with D unclear. V shed 4 bases and J shed 6 bases, with 13 bases lying between them. Germline CDR1 is LGHDT and CDR2 is YNNKEL (reference sequence). This CDR3 contains 13 residues. The CDR3 nucleotides are TGTGCCAGCAGCCTTCGGAGCCCTGGCGAGCAGTACTTC. Amino acid sequence: CASSLRSPGEQYF.

The chain couples TRBV7-2 to TRBJ2-3; 8 bases are shared with TRBD1. V trimming: 5 bases; J trimming: 2 bases; junction bases outside the gene matches: 9. This CDR3 spans 16 amino acids. Germline loops: CDR1 SGHTA, CDR2 FQGNSA. The CDR3 DNA sequence: TGTGCCAGCAGCCCGAGGACAGGGTGGGTCACAGATACGCAGTATTTT. Translation: CASSPRTGWVTDTQYF.

This clone was detected once. The V call is TRBV18, the J call TRBJ2-7; TRBD2 matches at 11 bases. The germline V gene encodes CDR1 KGHSH and CDR2 LQKENI. The CDR3 consists of 18 residues. V was pared by 0 bases and J by 0 bases, with 7 bases of the junction left unmatched. Here the CDR3 DNA reads TGTGCCAGCTCACCACCTAGCGGACTAGCGGGCAGCTCCTACGAGCAGTACTTC. It yields the protein CASSPPSGLAGSSYEQYF.

This clone was observed a single time. The chain recombines TRBV5-1 with TRBJ1-1, with TRBD1 matching 9 bases. This CDR3 region has 14 residues. The trim removed 4 bases at V and 8 bases at J, leaving 9 bases unmatched. Per germline, CDR1 SGHRS and CDR2 YFSETQ. Here the CDR3 reads CASSHGQGTSEAFF. The CDR3 DNA sequence: TGCGCCAGCAGCCACGGACAGGGGACGTCAGAAGCTTTCTTT.

The chain recombines TRBV12-3 or TRBV12-4 with TRBJ1-2, with 10 positions matching TRBD1. CDR3 length: 13 residues. The junction had 4 bases not matched to a gene; V was cut back by 5 bases and J by 7 bases. The CDR3 sequence: CASSLDRGLGYTF. The CDR3 bases are TGTGCCAGCAGTCTTGACAGGGGGCTTGGCTACACCTTC.

The chain has TRBV2 and TRBJ2-1, with 9 bases fitting TRBD2. In germline, CDR1 is SNHLY, CDR2 FYNNEI. V lost 8 bases to trimming and J lost 4 bases; unmatched junction nucleotides: 9. This CDR3 region has 15 residues. Here the CDR3 reads CASFPLAGIYNEQFF. CDR3 coding DNA: TGTGCCAGCTTCCCCCTAGCGGGGATATACAATGAGCAGTTCTTC.

This clone appeared a single time. The chain joins TRBV5-4 to TRBJ2-1, with a tentative D call TRBD2 (5 bases). This CDR3 has 13 residues. Germline V gives CDR1 SGHNT, CDR2 YYREEE (reference sequence). V was pared by 1 base and J by 6 bases, with 8 bases between. The CDR3: CASSLQGGNEQFF. The DNA for the CDR3 is TGTGCCAGCAGCTTGCAAGGAGGCAATGAGCAGTTCTTC.

This clone turned up a few times. The CDR3, as DNA: TGTGCCAGCAGTTCATCAATCCAGGGTGAAGCTTTCTTT. Protein: CASSSSIQGEAFF. The J gene is TRBJ1-1, the V gene TRBV2, with D possibly matching TRBD1 (5 bases). The length of the CDR3 is 13 residues. V lost 5 bases and J lost 7, with 14 bases in between. The germline CDR1 and CDR2 sequences are SNHLY and FYNNEI.

The rearrangement links TRBV7-8 to TRBJ1-6; TRBD1 agrees at 8 bases. The CDR3 extends over 15 amino acids. The V gene's germline CDR1 is SGHVS and CDR2 FQNEAQ. Trimming at V came to 2 bases and at J to 7 bases, leaving 4 bases not matched to a gene. CDR3 in amino acids: CASSLPQGGNSPLHF. The CDR3 nucleotides are TGTGCCAGCAGCTTACCACAGGGGGGGAATTCACCCCTCCACTTT.

The V and J genes are TRBV4-2 and TRBJ2-2; TRBD2 matches at 12 bases. The CDR3 is 17 residues long. V lost 3 bases to trimming and J lost 1 base; unmatched junction nucleotides: 3. Germline V gene lookup returns CDR1 LGHNA and CDR2 YNFKEQ. CDR3 loop: CASSQEGLAGNTGELFF. For the CDR3, the DNA is TGTGCCAGCAGCCAGGAGGGACTAGCGGGGAACACCGGGGAGCTGTTTTTT.

This clone was observed a few times. This chain connects TRBV3-1 (or the pseudogene TRBV3-2) to TRBJ1-6, with a weak D call TRBD1 (5 bases). CDR1 LGHDT and CDR2 YNNKEL come from the germline V gene (reference sequence). The germline V and J ends were trimmed by 0 bases and 3 bases, with 24 bases remaining between them. The CDR3 has 21 residues. In nucleotides, the CDR3 is TGTGCCAGCAGCCAAGATGAGGCTATGACAGACAGTCTAATCTATAATTCACCCCTCCACTTT. Protein product: CASSQDEAMTDSLIYNSPLHF.

This clone is a singleton in its sample. The chain employs TRBV4-1 and TRBJ1-1; D unresolved. Germline-derived CDR1 and CDR2 are MGHRA and YSYEKL. This CDR3 is built from 16 residues. Trimming shortened V by 0 bases and J by 3 bases, and 14 bases separated the two germline ends. The CDR3 protein is CASSQDDSGLDTEAFF. DNA of the CDR3: TGCGCCAGCAGCCAAGATGACTCAGGACTTGACACTGAAGCTTTCTTT.

V is TRBV5-1 and J is TRBJ1-1; 7 bases map to TRBD1. The trim removed 0 bases at V and 0 bases at J, leaving 2 bases unmatched. The CDR3 contains 15 residues. Germline V gene data show CDR1 as SGHRS and CDR2 as YFSETQ. CDR3 loop: CASSLAGTVNTEAFF. CDR3 nucleotides: TGCGCCAGCAGCTTGGCCGGGACAGTGAACACTGAAGCTTTCTTT.

The chain employs TRBV28 and TRBJ2-7; a weak D match, TRBD1 (6 bases). The CDR3 sequence is 15 residues long. Germline CDR1 is MDHEN and CDR2 is SYDVKM. V was shortened by 2 bases and J by 0 bases, with 11 bases between the two germline ends. This CDR3 is CASSLRGGPSYEQYF. The CDR3 DNA reads TGTGCCAGCAGTTTACGTGGGGGCCCCTCCTACGAGCAGTACTTC. Complete variable domain (other parts from reference TRBV28 and TRBJ2-7): DVKVTQSSRYLVKRTGEKVFLECVQDMDHENMFWYRQDPGLGLRLIYFSYDVKMKEKGDIPEGYSVSREKKERFSLILESASTNQTSMYLCASSLRGGPSYEQYFGPGTRLTVT.

The chain carries TRBV24-1 and TRBJ2-1; TRBD1 might be the D (5 bases). Germline loops: CDR1 KGHDR, CDR2 SFDVKD. The CDR3 is 15 amino acids. Trimming stripped 7 bases from V and 6 bases from J, with 18 bases between. The CDR3 nucleotides are TGTGCCACCAGCCTTGGTACAGGTTCACTCAATGAGCAGTTCTTC. Translating gives CATSLGTGSLNEQFF.

The chain employs TRBV11-2 and TRBJ1-2, with D unresolved. CDR1 is SGHAT and CDR2 is FQNNGV in the germline V gene. The CDR3 has 12 amino acids. Trimming cost V 2 bases and J 4 bases, with 5 bases left between them. CDR3 residues: CASSLSVYGYTF. In DNA, the CDR3 is TGTGCCAGCAGCTTATCCGTCTATGGCTACACCTTC.

The chain recombines TRBV5-4 with TRBJ2-7; TRBD2 agrees at 8 bases. This CDR3 comprises 16 residues. Looked up from germline, CDR1 is SGHNT and CDR2 is YYREEE (reference sequence). J gave up 2 bases and V 0 bases, and 7 bases lay outside the gene matches. The CDR3 DNA is TGTGCCAGCAGCTTGGTACCTAGCGGGTTACCCTACGAGCAGTACTTC. Protein: CASSLVPSGLPYEQYF.

The CDR3 nucleotides read TGTGCCAGCAGTGACCGGGACAGGGGGATCGAGCAGTACTTC. Its protein product is CASSDRDRGIEQYF. The chain combines TRBV25-1 with TRBJ2-7; TRBD1 matches 11 bases. CDR3 length equals 14 residues. Germline V lookup: CDR1 MGHDK, CDR2 SYGVNS. The junction had 4 bases not matched to a gene; V was cut back by 3 bases and J by 6 bases.